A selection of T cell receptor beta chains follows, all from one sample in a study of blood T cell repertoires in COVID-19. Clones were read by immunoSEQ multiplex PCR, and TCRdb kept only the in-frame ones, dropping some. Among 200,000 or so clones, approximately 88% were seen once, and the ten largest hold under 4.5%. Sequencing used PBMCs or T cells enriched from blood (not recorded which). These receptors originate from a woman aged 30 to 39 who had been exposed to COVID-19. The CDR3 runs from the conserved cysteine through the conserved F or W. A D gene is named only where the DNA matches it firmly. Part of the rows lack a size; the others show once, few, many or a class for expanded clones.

TGTGCCAGCAGTCGACAGGGGGACTACGAGCAGTACTTC,CASSRQGDYEQYF,TRBD1,TRBV6-5,TRBJ2-7,13,.
TGTGCCAGCAGCTTAGGACAGGGACACACTGAAGCTTTCTTT,CASSLGQGHTEAFF,TRBD1,TRBV11-3,TRBJ1-1,14,.
TGTGCCAGCAGTTACACAAAGGGGACAGCTGGAAACACCATATATTTT,CASSYTKGTAGNTIYF,TRBD1,TRBV28,TRBJ1-3,16,.
TGTGCCAGCAGTACCGACCGGGACAGAGAGTACAATGAGCAGTTCTTC,CASSTDRDREYNEQFF,TRBD1,TRBV11-2,TRBJ2-1,16,.
TGTGCCAGCAGGAAATTTGCGATTAGGGGGCGCGGGAACACTGAAGCTTTCTTT,CASRKFAIRGRGNTEAFF,TRBD1,TRBV28,TRBJ1-1,18,.
TGTGCCAGCAGCTTAGGTGCAGGGGGCCACACTGAAGCTTTCTTT,CASSLGAGGHTEAFF,TRBD1,TRBV7-6,TRBJ1-1,15,.
TGCGCCAGCAGCCTCGGGAGATGGGACACCGGGGAGCTGTTTTTT,CASSLGRWDTGELFF,.,TRBV5-1,TRBJ2-2,15,.
TGCGCCAGCAGTGACCCGACTAGCGGGAACTACGAGCAGTACTTC,CASSDPTSGNYEQYF,TRBD2,TRBV10-1,TRBJ2-7,15,.
TGCGCCAGCAGTTCGACAGGGAACTCTGGAAACACCATATATTTT,CASSSTGNSGNTIYF,TRBD1,TRBV5-1,TRBJ1-3,15,.
TGTGCCAGCAGCTTACAGGGTTGGAATTCACCCCTCCACTTT,CASSLQGWNSPLHF,.,TRBV9,TRBJ1-6,14,.
TGTGCCAGCAGCCAAGGGACAGACTATGGCTACACCTTC,CASSQGTDYGYTF,.,TRBV3-1/TRBV3-2,TRBJ1-2,13,.
TGTGCCAGCAGCGGTCTGGGACTTGGGGGAGACGGCGGGGAGCTGTTTTTT,CASSGLGLGGDGGELFF,.,TRBV5-4,TRBJ2-2,17,.
TGTGCCAGCAGTTTCGGGGGTTCCAATGAGCAGTTCTTC,CASSFGGSNEQFF,.,TRBV12-3/TRBV12-4,TRBJ2-1,13,.
TGTGCCATCGAGTCGGCAGATACGCAGTATTTT,CAIESADTQYF,.,TRBV19,TRBJ2-3,11,.
TGTGCCAGCAGTCACAGCGGGAGGATTCCCAAAGGGTCCTACAATGAGCAGTTCTTC,CASSHSGRIPKGSYNEQFF,TRBD2,TRBV3-1/TRBV3-2,TRBJ2-1,19,.
TGTGCCAGCAGAATACAGGGTTCATCCCCCGAGCAGTACTTC,CASRIQGSSPEQYF,.,TRBV5-6,TRBJ2-7,14,.
TGTGCCAGTTGTTATAGCAATCAGCCCCAGCATTTT,CASCYSNQPQHF,.,TRBV19,TRBJ1-5,12,.
TGCAGCGCGGGGGCCCAGAACACTGAAGCTTTCTTT,CSAGAQNTEAFF,.,TRBV29-1,TRBJ1-1,12,.
TGTGCCAGCCATTCGAACACCGGGGAGCTGTTTTTT,CASHSNTGELFF,.,TRBV27,TRBJ2-2,12,.
TGTGCCAGCTCACCAACAGCGGGAGATTACGAGCAGTACTTC,CASSPTAGDYEQYF,TRBD2,TRBV18,TRBJ2-7,14,.
TGTGCCAGCAGCTTGACTAGCGGGAGGGACACCGGGGAGCTGTTTTTT,CASSLTSGRDTGELFF,TRBD2,TRBV7-8,TRBJ2-2,16,once
TGCGCCAGCAGCTTGGGGACTAGCGGCACAGATACGCAGTATTTT,CASSLGTSGTDTQYF,TRBD2,TRBV5-1,TRBJ2-3,15,.
TGTGCCAGCAGTCGGGACTACCCTTACCAAGAGACCCAGTACTTC,CASSRDYPYQETQYF,TRBD2,TRBV6-5,TRBJ2-5,15,.
TGTGCCAGCAGCGTAGCTGTTCAGGGGACCAACGAGCAGTACTTC,CASSVAVQGTNEQYF,.,TRBV9,TRBJ2-7,15,.
TGTGCCAGCAGTGGGGCGGGAGCGTACCACAATGAGCAGTTCTTC,CASSGAGAYHNEQFF,TRBD2,TRBV2,TRBJ2-1,15,.
TGTGCCAGCAGCCTGGGACTAGGGGCCTACGAGCAGTACTTC,CASSLGLGAYEQYF,TRBD2,TRBV7-2,TRBJ2-7,14,.
TGTGCCGGACACAGGGGCCGGGAAAAACTGTTTTTT,CAGHRGREKLFF,TRBD1,TRBV2,TRBJ1-4,12,.
TGTGCCAGCAGCTTTAGTACTAACTATGGCTACACCTTC,CASSFSTNYGYTF,.,TRBV6-5,TRBJ1-2,13,.
TGTGCCAGCGGGAGGAAAACAGGGGAGGCCGGGGAGCTGTTTTTT,CASGRKTGEAGELFF,.,TRBV27,TRBJ2-2,15,.
TGTGCCAGCAGCCCATTAAGGGGGACGGGAACCGGGGAGCTGTTTTTT,CASSPLRGTGTGELFF,.,TRBV11-3,TRBJ2-2,16,.
TGTGCCTGGAGTGTGGTAGGCGGGAGGTATTACAATGAGCAGTTCTTC,CAWSVVGGRYYNEQFF,TRBD2,TRBV30,TRBJ2-1,16,once
TGTGCCAGCAGTTACTCCGAGGTCTATGGCTACACCTTC,CASSYSEVYGYTF,.,TRBV6-5,TRBJ1-2,13,.
TGTGCCATGGGCCAAAGCTCTGGAAACACCATATATTTT,CAMGQSSGNTIYF,.,TRBV10-3,TRBJ1-3,13,.
TGTGCCAGCAGCGTGCGGGTAGGCTCTGGGGCCAACGTCCTGACTTTC,CASSVRVGSGANVLTF,.,TRBV5-4,TRBJ2-6,16,.
TGCGCCAGCAGCTTGGTGGGACAGGGGTCCTCGGTGGGGAAAAACATTCAGTACTTC,CASSLVGQGSSVGKNIQYF,TRBD1,TRBV5-1,TRBJ2-4,19,.
TGTGCCAGCAGCTTGGACAGAGCCCTATACTACGAGCAGTACTTC,CASSLDRALYYEQYF,.,TRBV6-2/TRBV6-3,TRBJ2-7,15,once
TGTGCCAGCAGCTCACCCCCCGACAGGGCTGGAAACACCATATATTTT,CASSSPPDRAGNTIYF,TRBD1,TRBV11-2,TRBJ1-3,16,.
TGCAGTGCCCAGATCCACTATGGCTACACCTTC,CSAQIHYGYTF,.,TRBV20-1,TRBJ1-2,11,.
TGTGCCAGCAGCTTCAAGGGGGCCGGGCTCGGGACAGGGTCGAAAGCTTTCTTT,CASSFKGAGLGTGSKAFF,TRBD1,TRBV5-6,TRBJ1-1,18,few
TGCGCCAGCAGCTTACATCCCCGGGACAGGAGTCTATATGGCTACACCTTC,CASSLHPRDRSLYGYTF,TRBD1,TRBV5-1,TRBJ1-2,17,.